The 29 T cell receptor beta chains reported below all come from one sample, sequenced in a study of blood T cells in healthy people across ages. A second roughly 6 to 11 cycle PCR used barcoded and J-beta primers. Each CDR3 protein gets one entry after TCRdb re-called the 5' RACE reads with MiXCR. The sample includes 1.5 million to 2 million distinct CDR3 sequences, 28% of them seen just once. The sample comprised blood. The source is a woman in her twenties or thirties in good health.

As for this clonotype: The junction and the germline gene differ at one end; a read error may be behind it. The chain is built from TRBV27 and TRBJ2-2, with 8 bases identical to TRBD2. The CDR3 has 14 residues. Germline V gene lookup returns CDR1 MNHEY and CDR2 SMNVEV (reference sequence). The CDR3 bases are TGCGCCAGCAGTCCGGGACTAGGCGTCGGGGAGCTGTTTTTT. This translates into CASSPGLGVGELFF.

The V and J genes are TRBV5-4 and TRBJ2-7, with TRBD2 matching 9 bases. Germline V lookup: CDR1 SGHNT, CDR2 YYREEE (reference sequence). Trimming cost V 4 bases and J 4 bases; bases outside gene matches: 6. The CDR3 has 14 residues. This CDR3 reads CASSHSGSDYEQYF. The CDR3 DNA reads as TGTGCCAGCAGCCATAGCGGGAGTGATTACGAGCAGTACTTC.

Concerning this clonotype itself: This may be a read error: a much more frequent sequence differs by one nucleotide. The rearrangement uses TRBV18 and TRBJ2-1; no reliable D call. Judging by the DNA end, TRBJ2-7 fits better; the J call may be wrong. Germline V gene lookup returns CDR1 KGHSH and CDR2 LQKENI. CDR3 size: 15 residues. The CDR3 nucleotides are TGTGCCAGCTCACCAGGGAAGAACTCCTACAATGAGCAGTACTTC. It yields the protein CASSPGKNSYNEQYF.

The rearrangement uses TRBV7-2 and TRBJ2-7, with D perhaps matching TRBD2 (6 bases). The CDR3 spans 14 residues. The germline V and J ends were trimmed by 6 bases and 7 bases, with 19 bases remaining between them. Germline CDR1 reads SGHTA; CDR2 reads FQGNSA. Written as DNA, the CDR3 is TGTGCCAGCAGACCCCCGGGAGCCCTGAGGGAGCAGTACTTC. Protein sequence: CASRPPGALREQYF.

Note on this clonotype: At one of its ends the junction is not consistent with the germline gene, which may arise from a read error. The rearrangement uses TRBV6-5 and TRBJ2-6; D may be TRBD2 (5 bases). This CDR3 has 16 amino acids. Germline assignment: CDR1 MNHEY and CDR2 SVGAGI. CDR3 amino acids: CVSSRTATSGANVLTF. The CDR3 coding sequence is TGTGTCAGCAGTCGGACTGCTACTTCTGGGGCCAACGTCCTGACTTTC.

V gene TRBV9 combines with J gene TRBJ2-7; 7 positions match TRBD1. Germline V gene data show CDR1 as SGDLS and CDR2 as YYNGEE. The length of the CDR3 is 13 residues. Trimming removed 10 bases from V and 3 bases from J; junction bases left unmatched: 10. CDR3 sequence: CARKIRGFYEQYF. For the CDR3, the DNA is TGTGCCCGTAAAATCAGGGGGTTCTACGAGCAGTACTTC.

This clonotype has more than one count but fewer than ten. The chain links TRBV5-1 to TRBJ2-1; D unclear. This CDR3 spans 12 amino acids. The germline V and J ends were trimmed by 7 bases and 9 bases, with 14 bases remaining between them. Germline CDR1 and CDR2: SGHRS and YFSETQ. The CDR3 is CASASNGAEQFF. For the CDR3, the DNA is TGCGCCAGCGCTTCGAACGGCGCTGAGCAGTTCTTC. The variable domain in full, with the rest retrieved from reference TRBV5-1 and TRBJ2-1, is KAGVTQTPRYLIKTRGQQVTLSCSPISGHRSVSWYQQTPGQGLQFLFEYFSETQRNKGNFPGRFSGRQFSNSRSEMNVSTLELGDSALYLCASASNGAEQFFGPGTRLTVL.

This clonotype was detected a few times. J is TRBJ2-7 and V is TRBV4-2, with 8 bases fitting TRBD1. Germline V gives CDR1 LGHNA, CDR2 YNFKEQ. The CDR3 covers 14 residues. Losses at the gene ends were 1 base for V and 5 bases for J; bases not matched to a gene: 4. CDR3 sequence reads: CASSQVRQGNEQYF. DNA of the CDR3: TGTGCCAGCAGCCAAGTCAGACAGGGGAACGAGCAGTACTTC.

This chain links TRBV21-1 with TRBJ2-4. TRBV21-1 is a listed pseudogene. This CDR3 contains 17 residues. The DNA for the CDR3 is TGTGCCAGCAGTCGATTGTACGACTTCGGAGCCAAAAACATTCAGTACTTC. Encoded protein: CASSRLYDFGAKNIQYF.

The chain has TRBV20-1 and TRBJ2-7, with D possibly being TRBD1 or TRBD2 (5 bases each). Looked up from germline, CDR1 is DFQATT and CDR2 is SNEGSKA (reference sequence). The CDR3 has 11 amino acids. The CDR3 DNA is TGCAGCGTCAGGGAGACCTACGAGCAGTACTTC. Its translation is CSVRETYEQYF.

This chain connects TRBV3-1 to TRBJ2-7; D might be TRBD2 (5 bases). Trimming shortened V by 1 base and J by 2 bases, and 21 bases separated the two germline ends. From germline, CDR1 is LGHDT and CDR2 YNNKEL (reference sequence). The CDR3 contains 18 residues. The CDR3 sequence is CASSQVGSPLAGAYEQYF. Here the CDR3 DNA reads TGTGCCAGCAGCCAAGTCGGTTCCCCCCTGGCCGGGGCCTACGAGCAGTACTTC.

This clonotype was found a few times. A read error may account for a junction end that differs from germline. CDR3 region: CANSLASTGGETQYF. Written as DNA, the CDR3 is TGTGCCAACAGCTTAGCCTCTACAGGGGGAGAGACCCAGTACTTC. The rearrangement links TRBV7-3 to TRBJ2-5, with 8 bases aligning to TRBD1. Germline assignment: CDR1 SGHTA and CDR2 FQGTGA. This CDR3 is built from 15 residues.

This clonotype has more than one count but fewer than ten. The rearrangement joins TRBV5-1 to TRBJ2-3, with 8 bases lining up with TRBD2. After removal of 2 bases from V and 4 bases from J, the junction contained 12 bases not matched to a gene. The CDR3 is 17 residues long. The germline CDR1 and CDR2 sequences are SGHRS and YFSETQ. The CDR3 sequence: CASSLGFSGIEPDTQYF. CDR3 DNA: TGCGCCAGCAGCTTAGGGTTTAGCGGGATTGAACCAGATACGCAGTATTTT.

The chain couples TRBV5-1 to TRBJ2-1, with 10 bases lining up with TRBD2. J lost 0 bases, V lost 0 bases, and 6 bases had no gene match. CDR1 SGHRS and CDR2 YFSETQ come from the germline V gene. The length of the CDR3 is 18 residues. In nucleotides, the CDR3 is TGCGCCAGCAGCTTGGGACTAGCGGGCTTGAGCTCCTACAATGAGCAGTTCTTC. It specifies CASSLGLAGLSSYNEQFF.

This clonotype was counted between two and nine times. The gene calls are TRBV11-2 and TRBJ2-3; the D gene is possibly TRBD2 (5 bases). The CDR3 consists of 14 residues. The germline V gene has CDR1 SGHAT and CDR2 FQNNGV. V was cut by 1 base and J by 4 bases, with 9 bases left in between. As DNA, the CDR3 is TGTGCCAGCAGCTTAGCGGGGATGGCAGATACGCAGTATTTT. Protein: CASSLAGMADTQYF. Variable domain in full (rest from reference TRBV11-2 and TRBJ2-3): EAGVAQSPRYKIIEKRQSVAFWCNPISGHATLYWYQQILGQGPKLLIQFQNNGVVDDSQLPKDRFSAERLKGVDSTLKIQPAKLEDSAVYLCASSLAGMADTQYFGPGTRLTVL.

Only a few counts were recorded for this clonotype. The chain employs TRBV20-1 and TRBJ2-5, with D unresolved. CDR3 length equals 13 residues. V was shortened by 1 base and J by 5 bases, with 11 bases between the two germline ends. Germline V CDR1 and CDR2: DFQATT, SNEGSKA (reference sequence). CDR3: CSARATELETQYF. The CDR3 DNA reads TGCAGTGCTAGAGCAACCGAGCTGGAGACCCAGTACTTC.

This clonotype has a count of ten or more. The chain carries TRBV12-5 and TRBJ2-3; D remains unclear. The germline V gene has CDR1 LGHNT and CDR2 FRNRAP. This CDR3 spans 14 amino acids. Trimming removed 0 bases at V and 2 bases at J, with 6 bases between. CDR3 protein: CASGLVRVTDTQYF. As DNA, the CDR3 is TGTGCTAGTGGTTTGGTCCGGGTCACAGATACGCAGTATTTT.

Here the CDR3 DNA reads TGTGCCAGCAGCCAATTCCTTAAGGCGGGATACAATGAGCAGTTCTTC. Amino acids: CASSQFLKAGYNEQFF. This rearrangement joins TRBV3-1 to TRBJ2-1; D is perhaps TRBD2 (6 bases). CDR1 is LGHDT, CDR2 YNNKEL, per germline (reference sequence). The CDR3 loop spans 16 amino acids. Deletions cut 2 bases from V and 4 bases from J, with 15 bases between.

The sample holds many counts of this clonotype. V usage is TRBV29-1 and J usage is TRBJ2-7, with D maybe TRBD2 (5 bases). CDR1 and CDR2 from the germline V gene are SQVTM and ANQGSEA. The V and J ends lost 4 bases and 4 bases respectively, with 11 bases between them. The CDR3 is 12 residues long. The CDR3 reads CSVGREGYEQYF. CDR3 DNA sequence: TGCAGCGTTGGACGGGAAGGGTACGAGCAGTACTTC.

This clonotype came up a few times. Given a much more abundant clone one base away, this may be a read error. J is TRBJ2-7 and V is TRBV27, with D maybe TRBD2 (6 bases). From germline, CDR1 is MNHEY and CDR2 SMNVEV (reference sequence). Between the trimmed V and J ends, which lost 8 bases and 3 bases, there was a span of 14 bases. This CDR3 has 13 amino acids. CDR3 bases: TGTGCCAGCCCTCGGGAGCTAAGCTACGAGCAGTACTTC. Translating it yields CASPRELSYEQYF.

The chain recombines TRBV20-1 with TRBJ1-1; tentatively, D is TRBD1 (5 bases). CDR3 length equals 14 residues. Trimming left V 4 bases short and J 6 bases short, with 18 bases between. Germline loops: CDR1 DFQATT, CDR2 SNEGSKA (reference sequence). CDR3 nucleotide sequence: TGCAGTGCTAACCGGGACTCAAGGATGGCTGAAGCTTTCTTT. It is translated as CSANRDSRMAEAFF.

This clonotype was picked up many times. The chain recombines TRBV7-9 with TRBJ2-7; 11 bases align to TRBD2. Looked up from germline, CDR1 is SEHNR and CDR2 is FQNEAQ (reference sequence). The CDR3 is 16 amino acids. The V gene end was trimmed by 5 bases and the J gene end by 4 bases; junction bases not matched to a gene: 10. CDR3 sequence reads: CASSRKLAGEGYEQYF. DNA for the CDR3: TGTGCCAGCAGCCGAAAACTAGCGGGAGAAGGGTACGAGCAGTACTTC.

This clonotype was detected many times. This chain joins TRBV20-1 and TRBJ2-5; 8 bases match TRBD1. This CDR3 region has 16 residues. Germline assignment: CDR1 DFQATT and CDR2 SNEGSKA (reference sequence). Trimming at V came to 4 bases and at J to 2 bases, leaving 12 bases not matched to a gene. CDR3 in DNA: TGCAGTGCTACTCACAGGGGGGACGGGCTACAAGAGACCCAGTACTTC. Amino acids: CSATHRGDGLQETQYF.

CDR3 sequence (DNA): TGTGCCAGCAGGGACAGGAGCAATCAGCCCCAGCATTTT. Residues: CASRDRSNQPQHF. The chain uses TRBV12-3 or TRBV12-4 and TRBJ1-5, with 7 positions matching TRBD1. This CDR3 contains 13 residues. V lost 6 bases to trimming and J lost 1 base; unmatched junction nucleotides: 0.

This clonotype occurred many times. The genes are TRBV20-1 and TRBJ2-1; 10 positions match TRBD1. The germline V gene has CDR1 DFQATT and CDR2 SNEGSKA (reference sequence). V lost 6 bases and J lost 10; bases outside the gene matches: 15. This CDR3 contains 15 residues. CDR3 in amino acids: CSAKGQGRIPREQFF. The CDR3 DNA reads TGCAGTGCGAAGGGACAGGGGCGCATCCCTCGGGAGCAGTTCTTC.

This clonotype was observed a handful of times. V and J are TRBV29-1 and TRBJ2-3, with 7 bases lining up with TRBD1. This CDR3 has 14 amino acids. The germline CDR1 and CDR2 sequences are SQVTM and ANQGSEA. V was clipped by 8 bases and J by 4 bases; unmatched bases: 12. CDR3 residues: CSLKTGSVADTQYF. In DNA form, the CDR3 reads TGCAGCTTGAAGACAGGGTCTGTGGCAGATACGCAGTATTTT.

This clonotype was detected ten times or more. This chain connects TRBV29-1 to TRBJ2-7; D might be TRBD1 (6 bases). The CDR3 consists of 13 residues. V dropped 1 base and J dropped 2 bases, with 9 bases sitting between them. Germline V lookup: CDR1 SQVTM, CDR2 ANQGSEA. CDR3 nucleotide sequence: TGCAGCGTTGAAGGGACAGTACCCTACGAGCAGTACTTC. It specifies CSVEGTVPYEQYF.

CDR3 sequence (DNA): TGCGCCAGCAGCTTGGGGGAGTTCCCCTACGAGCAGTACTTC. Translation: CASSLGEFPYEQYF. The rearrangement joins TRBV5-1 to TRBJ2-7, with D maybe TRBD2 (5 bases). The germline gives CDR1 SGHRS, CDR2 YFSETQ. Trimming took off 0 bases at V and 2 bases at J, with 9 bases between the two ends. This CDR3 spans 14 amino acids.

At least ten counts were recorded for this clonotype. This rearrangement joins TRBV7-2 to TRBJ1-2; no reliable D call. The CDR3 spans 14 residues. CDR1 and CDR2 (germline): SGHTA, FQGNSA. Between the trimmed V and J ends, which lost 1 base and 0 bases, there was a span of 6 bases. This CDR3 is CASSLDVANYGYTF. CDR3 DNA: TGTGCCAGCAGCTTAGACGTAGCTAACTATGGCTACACCTTC.